This T cell receptor beta chain was sequenced during a study of shared clonotypes between healthy human individuals. Sequencing used immunoSEQ multiplex PCR; TCRdb keeps in-frame clones, though not all of them. There are millions of clones in the sample; approximately 94% occur only once, and 1.5% to 2% lies in the top ten. In the naive CD8 group, cells lacked CD45RO and were positively selected for CCR7, so terminally differentiated effector memory CD45RA+ cells were left out. Trimming stripped 4 bases from V and 8 bases from J, with 12 bases between. Germline V gene sequence: CDR1 SGHVS, CDR2 FQNEAQ. This CDR3 is built from 13 residues.

Sequences were obtained from naive CD8+ T cells from PBMCs. The sequence was obtained from a man younger than 35 in good health. Some clones in this sample may be carry-over from other donors' samples. This chain links TRBV7-8 with TRBJ2-1, with D hard to call. CDR3 residues: CASSSRLSYEQFF. The CDR3 DNA sequence: TGTGCCAGCAGCTCGCGTCTTAGCTATGAGCAGTTCTTC.